The TCR beta chain described here comes from a study of blood T cell repertoires in COVID-19 (TCRdb year 2020). In terms of the full investigation: Collaborator samples came from the United States, Italy and Spain and covered acute and convalescent phases of COVID-19. The material from the prospective study consisted of cDNA or gDNA derived from T cells, B-cell-depleted T cells, or PBMCs. Subjects who had been exposed to COVID-19, were actively infected with it, or had recovered from it provided the deeply sampled blood TCRbeta repertoires that made up the dataset. The repertoires were made available in a free public database intended to serve as a resource for research on the immune response to SARS-CoV-2. The samples were drawn from two sources: the first 160 participants of the ongoing ImmuneRACE study, and 1,254 subjects contributed by 6 global collaborators. A de-identified subject ID, COVID-19 status, age in years and sex were almost always included in the sample metadata. HLA class I and class II types, where available, came from metadata supplied by the sample provider rather than from assay-based typing.

Sequences LNHNV (CDR1) and YYDKDF (CDR2) are obtained from the germline V gene (reference sequence). Trimming leaves V shorter by 3 bases and J shorter by 2 bases, with the junction holding 8 bases beyond the gene matches. The CDR3 spans 17 residues, from the cysteine through the phenylalanine. Of all the DNA, just the CDR3 is kept, 51 bases in frame from base 1. As concerns this clone: Its target antigen remains unknown. Qualities for individual bases were not recorded, and no much larger clone is one base off.

In Seattle, one collaborating source enrolled patients while the infection was active and tracked those patients longitudinally over the course of disease. Each collaborating institution followed its own protocols to collect whole blood in K2EDTA tubes. Collaborator samples were shipped for TCRbeta analysis as frozen whole blood, isolated PBMCs, or DNA extracted from either sample type. Points the paper makes about the study in general: The quantity of clinical and demographic metadata differed by source and by participant and was supplied without curation.

TCRbeta CDR3 regions were amplified from genomic DNA by means of the immunoSEQ Assay, a bias-controlled multiplex PCR. In the paper's pipeline: Nucleated cell counts per sample were estimated from amplification of reference gene primers within the assay. Sequence reads were collapsed and filtered to measure the absolute abundance of every unique TCRbeta CDR3 rearrangement. Productive Simpson clonality was computed per sample as the square root of Simpson's diversity index over productive rearrangements. Held by TCRdb, this immuneACCESS table contains in-frame sequences only and omits some clones. Under half of the omission traces to an unresolved V gene where checked; the cause of the rest is unknown. The V and J calls and clone size are taken from that table; D and trimming were inferred from the DNA. Here the sample has some 140,000 clones; roughly 84% occur a single time. 0.63% of the sample goes to the ten largest clones.

This sequence was found in a man aged 60 to 69 with COVID-19, enrolled during active disease. The sample was peripheral blood. The chain is encoded by TRBV15 joined to TRBJ1-3, and TRBD1 aligns with 9 junction nucleotides. The CDR3: CATSRKDRGPPGNTIYF. The DNA sequence is given as TGTGCCACCAGCAGGAAGGACAGGGGCCCTCCTGGAAACACCATATATTTT.